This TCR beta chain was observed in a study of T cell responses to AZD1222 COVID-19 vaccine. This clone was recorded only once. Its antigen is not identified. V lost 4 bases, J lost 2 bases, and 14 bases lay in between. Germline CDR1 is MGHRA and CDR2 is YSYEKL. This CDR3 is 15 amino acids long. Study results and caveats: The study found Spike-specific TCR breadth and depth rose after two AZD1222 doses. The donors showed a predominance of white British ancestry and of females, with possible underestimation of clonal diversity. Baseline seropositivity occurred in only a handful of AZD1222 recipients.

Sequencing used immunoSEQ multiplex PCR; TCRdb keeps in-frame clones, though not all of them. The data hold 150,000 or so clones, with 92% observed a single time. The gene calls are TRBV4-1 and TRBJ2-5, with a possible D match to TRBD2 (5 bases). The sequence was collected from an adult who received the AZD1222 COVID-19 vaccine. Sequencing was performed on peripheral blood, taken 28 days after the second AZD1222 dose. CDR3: CASSRSGYLQETQYF. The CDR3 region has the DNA TGCGCCAGCAGCCGTTCGGGGTACCTACAAGAGACCCAGTACTTC.